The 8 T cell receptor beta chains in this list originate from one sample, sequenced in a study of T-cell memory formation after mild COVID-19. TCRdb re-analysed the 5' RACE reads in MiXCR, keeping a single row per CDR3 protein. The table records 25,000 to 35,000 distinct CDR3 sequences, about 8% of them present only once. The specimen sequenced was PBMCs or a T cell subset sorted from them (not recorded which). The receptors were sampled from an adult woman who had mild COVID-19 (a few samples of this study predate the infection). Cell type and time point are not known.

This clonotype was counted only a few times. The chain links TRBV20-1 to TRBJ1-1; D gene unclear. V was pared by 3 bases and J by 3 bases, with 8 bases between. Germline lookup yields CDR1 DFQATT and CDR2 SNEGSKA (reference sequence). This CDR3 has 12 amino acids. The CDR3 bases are TGCAGTGCTAGGGTTCGCGACACTGAAGCTTTCTTT. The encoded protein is CSARVRDTEAFF.

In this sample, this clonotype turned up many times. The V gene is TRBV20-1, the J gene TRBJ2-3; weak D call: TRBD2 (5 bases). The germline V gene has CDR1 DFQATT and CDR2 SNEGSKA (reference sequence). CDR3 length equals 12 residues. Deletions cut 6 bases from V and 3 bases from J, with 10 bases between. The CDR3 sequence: CSAPGRTDTQYF. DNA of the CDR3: TGCAGTGCCCCGGGAAGGACAGATACGCAGTATTTT.

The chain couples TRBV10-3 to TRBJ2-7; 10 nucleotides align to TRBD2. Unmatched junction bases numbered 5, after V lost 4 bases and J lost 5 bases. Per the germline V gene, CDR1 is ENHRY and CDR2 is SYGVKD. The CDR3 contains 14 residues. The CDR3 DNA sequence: TGTGCCATCAGTGTAGCTAGCGGGAGCCACGAGCAGTACTTC. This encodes CAISVASGSHEQYF.

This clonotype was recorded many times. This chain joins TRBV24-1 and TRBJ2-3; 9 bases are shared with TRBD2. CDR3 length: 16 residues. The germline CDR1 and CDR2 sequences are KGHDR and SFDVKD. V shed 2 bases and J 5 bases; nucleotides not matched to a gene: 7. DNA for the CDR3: TGTGCCACCAGTGATTATGAACTAGCGGGCAAAGATACGCAGTATTTT. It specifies CATSDYELAGKDTQYF.

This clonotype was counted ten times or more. CDR3 nucleotides: TGTGCCAGCAAACGTTATGGGGGGGGAGTCTCCTACGAGCAGTACTTC. This encodes CASKRYGGGVSYEQYF. The chain has TRBV27 and TRBJ2-7; TRBD2 aligns across 7 bases. Unmatched junction bases numbered 12, after V lost 7 bases and J lost 0 bases. The CDR3 runs 16 residues. Germline V lookup: CDR1 MNHEY, CDR2 SMNVEV (reference sequence).

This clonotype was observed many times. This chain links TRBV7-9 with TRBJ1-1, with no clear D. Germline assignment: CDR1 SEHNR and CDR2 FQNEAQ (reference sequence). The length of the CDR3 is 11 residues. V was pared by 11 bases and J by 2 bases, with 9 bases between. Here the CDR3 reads CAGADNTEAFF. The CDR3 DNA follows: TGTGCCGGAGCCGATAACACTGAAGCTTTCTTT.

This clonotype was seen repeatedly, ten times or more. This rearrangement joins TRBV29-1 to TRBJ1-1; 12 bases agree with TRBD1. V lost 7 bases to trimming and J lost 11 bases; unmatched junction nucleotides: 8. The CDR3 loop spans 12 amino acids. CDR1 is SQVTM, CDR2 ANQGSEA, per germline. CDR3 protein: CSAGTGGIGAFF. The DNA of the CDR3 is TGCAGCGCCGGGACAGGGGGCATTGGGGCTTTCTTT.

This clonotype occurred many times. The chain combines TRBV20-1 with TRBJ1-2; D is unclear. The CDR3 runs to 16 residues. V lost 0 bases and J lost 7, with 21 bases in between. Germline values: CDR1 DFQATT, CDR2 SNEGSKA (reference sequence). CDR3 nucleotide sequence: TGCAGTGCTAGAGAAAGTGGTGGGTCCAGACCCTCTGGCTACACCTTC. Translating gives CSARESGGSRPSGYTF.